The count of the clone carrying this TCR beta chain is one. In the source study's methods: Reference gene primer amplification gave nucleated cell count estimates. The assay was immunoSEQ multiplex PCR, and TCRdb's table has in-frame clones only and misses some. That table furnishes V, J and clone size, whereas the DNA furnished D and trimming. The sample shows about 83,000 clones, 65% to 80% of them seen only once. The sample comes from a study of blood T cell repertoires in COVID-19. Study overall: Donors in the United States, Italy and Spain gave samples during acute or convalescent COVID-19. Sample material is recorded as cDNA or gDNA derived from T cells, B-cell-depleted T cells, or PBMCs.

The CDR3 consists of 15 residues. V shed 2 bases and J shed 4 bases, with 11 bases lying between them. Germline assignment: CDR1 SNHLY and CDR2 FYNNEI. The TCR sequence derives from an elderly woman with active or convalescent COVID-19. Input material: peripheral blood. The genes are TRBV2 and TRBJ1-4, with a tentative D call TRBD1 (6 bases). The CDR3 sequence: CASSESKGDNEKLFF. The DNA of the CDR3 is TGTGCCAGCAGTGAATCGAAGGGGGATAATGAAAAACTGTTTTTT.